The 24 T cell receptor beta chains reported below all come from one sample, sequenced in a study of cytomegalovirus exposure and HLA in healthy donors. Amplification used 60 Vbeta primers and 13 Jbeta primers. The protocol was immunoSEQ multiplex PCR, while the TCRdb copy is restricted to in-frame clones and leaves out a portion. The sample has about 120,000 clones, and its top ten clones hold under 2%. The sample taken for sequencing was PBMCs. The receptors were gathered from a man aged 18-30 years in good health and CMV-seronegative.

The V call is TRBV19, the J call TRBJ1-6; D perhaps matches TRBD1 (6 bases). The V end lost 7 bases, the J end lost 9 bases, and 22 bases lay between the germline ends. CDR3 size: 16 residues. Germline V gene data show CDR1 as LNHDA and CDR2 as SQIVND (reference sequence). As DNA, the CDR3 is TGTGCCAGTAAAGGGACCCTTGACAGGTCTATTTCACCCCTCCACTTT. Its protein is CASKGTLDRSISPLHF.

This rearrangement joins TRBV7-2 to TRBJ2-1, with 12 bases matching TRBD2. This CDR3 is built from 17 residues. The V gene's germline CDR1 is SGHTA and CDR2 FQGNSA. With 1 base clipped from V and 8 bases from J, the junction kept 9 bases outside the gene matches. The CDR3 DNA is TGTGCCAGCAGCTTAGAGGCTAGCGGGAGGGCCGTGGATGAGCAGTTCTTC. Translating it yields CASSLEASGRAVDEQFF.

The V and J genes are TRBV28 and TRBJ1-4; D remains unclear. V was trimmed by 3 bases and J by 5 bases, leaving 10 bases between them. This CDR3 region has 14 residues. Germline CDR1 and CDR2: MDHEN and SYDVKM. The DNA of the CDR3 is TGTGCCAGCAGTTTCCCGACTGAAAATGAAAAACTGTTTTTT. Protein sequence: CASSFPTENEKLFF. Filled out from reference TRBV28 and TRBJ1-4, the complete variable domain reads DVKVTQSSRYLVKRTGEKVFLECVQDMDHENMFWYRQDPGLGLRLIYFSYDVKMKEKGDIPEGYSVSREKKERFSLILESASTNQTSMYLCASSFPTENEKLFFGSGTQLSVL.

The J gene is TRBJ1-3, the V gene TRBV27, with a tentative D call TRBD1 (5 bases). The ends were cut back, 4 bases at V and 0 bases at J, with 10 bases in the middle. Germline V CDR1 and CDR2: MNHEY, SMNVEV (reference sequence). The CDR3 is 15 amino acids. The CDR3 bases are TGTGCCAGCAGTTACCAAGGGGTCTCTGGAAACACCATATATTTT. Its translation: CASSYQGVSGNTIYF.

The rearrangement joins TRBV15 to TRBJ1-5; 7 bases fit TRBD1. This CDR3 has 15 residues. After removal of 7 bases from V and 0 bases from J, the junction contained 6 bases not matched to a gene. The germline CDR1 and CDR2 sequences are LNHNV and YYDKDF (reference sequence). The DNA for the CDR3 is TGTGCCACCACGGACAGGCCTTATAGCAATCAGCCCCAGCATTTT. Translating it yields CATTDRPYSNQPQHF.

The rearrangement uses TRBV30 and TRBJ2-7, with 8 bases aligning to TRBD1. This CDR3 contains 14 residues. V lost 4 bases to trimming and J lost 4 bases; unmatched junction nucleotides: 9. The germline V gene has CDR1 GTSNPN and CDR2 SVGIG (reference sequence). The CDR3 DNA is TGTGCCTGGACCCACGGGACAGGCGAGTACGAGCAGTACTTC. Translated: CAWTHGTGEYEQYF.

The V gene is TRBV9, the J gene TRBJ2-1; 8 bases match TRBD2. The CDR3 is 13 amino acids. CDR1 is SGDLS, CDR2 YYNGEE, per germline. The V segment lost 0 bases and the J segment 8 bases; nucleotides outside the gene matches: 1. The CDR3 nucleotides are TGTGCCAGCAGCGTAGAGCGGGAGCATGAGCAGTTCTTC. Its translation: CASSVEREHEQFF.

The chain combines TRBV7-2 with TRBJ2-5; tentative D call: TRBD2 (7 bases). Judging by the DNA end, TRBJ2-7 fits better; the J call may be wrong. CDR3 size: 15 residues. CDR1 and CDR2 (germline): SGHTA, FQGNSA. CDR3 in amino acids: CASSPMGGGTYEQYF. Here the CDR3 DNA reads TGTGCCAGCAGCCCCATGGGAGGGGGGACCTACGAGCAGTACTTC.

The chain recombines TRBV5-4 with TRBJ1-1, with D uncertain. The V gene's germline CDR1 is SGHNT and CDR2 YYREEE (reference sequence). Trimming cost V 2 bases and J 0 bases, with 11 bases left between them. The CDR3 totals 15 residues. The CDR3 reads CASSLVGGLNTEAFF. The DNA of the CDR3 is TGTGCCAGCAGCTTAGTCGGAGGGCTGAACACTGAAGCTTTCTTT.

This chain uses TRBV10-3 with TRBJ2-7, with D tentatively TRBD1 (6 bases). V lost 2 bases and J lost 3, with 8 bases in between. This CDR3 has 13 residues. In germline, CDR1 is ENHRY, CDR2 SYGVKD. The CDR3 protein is CAISEKQGYEQYF. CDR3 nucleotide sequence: TGTGCCATCAGTGAGAAACAGGGCTACGAGCAGTACTTC.

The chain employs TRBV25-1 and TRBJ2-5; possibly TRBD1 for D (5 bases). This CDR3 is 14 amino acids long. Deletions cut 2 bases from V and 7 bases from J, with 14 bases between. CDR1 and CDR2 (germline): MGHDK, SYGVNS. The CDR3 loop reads CASSERALGVTQYF. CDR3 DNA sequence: TGTGCCAGCAGTGAACGGGCCCTAGGGGTGACCCAGTACTTC.

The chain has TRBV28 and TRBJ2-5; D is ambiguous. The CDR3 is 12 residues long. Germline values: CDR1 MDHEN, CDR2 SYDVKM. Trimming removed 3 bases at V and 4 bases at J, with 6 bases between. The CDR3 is CASSFPRETQYF. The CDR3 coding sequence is TGTGCCAGCAGTTTTCCCCGAGAGACCCAGTACTTC.

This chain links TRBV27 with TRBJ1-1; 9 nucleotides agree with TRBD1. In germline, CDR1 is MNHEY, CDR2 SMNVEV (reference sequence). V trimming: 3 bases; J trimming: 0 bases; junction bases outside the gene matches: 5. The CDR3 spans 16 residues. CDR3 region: CASSFQTGGVNTEAFF. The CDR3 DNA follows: TGTGCCAGCAGTTTCCAGACAGGGGGGGTGAACACTGAAGCTTTCTTT.

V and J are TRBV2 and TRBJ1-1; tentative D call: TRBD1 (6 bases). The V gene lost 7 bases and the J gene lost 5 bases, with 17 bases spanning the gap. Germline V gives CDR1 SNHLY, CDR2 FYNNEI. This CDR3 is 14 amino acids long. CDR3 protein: CASMFLQGGTEAFF. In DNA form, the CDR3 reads TGTGCCAGCATGTTTTTACAGGGCGGGACTGAAGCTTTCTTT.

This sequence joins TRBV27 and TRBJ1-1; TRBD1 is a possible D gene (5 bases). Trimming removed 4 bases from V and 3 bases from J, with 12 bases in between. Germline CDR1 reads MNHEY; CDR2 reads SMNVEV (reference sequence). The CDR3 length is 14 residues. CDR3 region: CASSYQGAHTEAFF. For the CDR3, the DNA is TGTGCCAGCAGTTATCAGGGTGCGCACACTGAAGCTTTCTTT.

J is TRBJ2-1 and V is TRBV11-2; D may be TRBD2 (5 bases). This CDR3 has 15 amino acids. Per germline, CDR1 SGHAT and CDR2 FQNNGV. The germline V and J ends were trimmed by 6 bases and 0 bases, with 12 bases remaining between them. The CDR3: CASRERGSSYNEQFF. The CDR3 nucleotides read TGTGCCAGCAGAGAAAGAGGGAGCTCCTACAATGAGCAGTTCTTC.

CDR3 DNA sequence: TGTGCCAGCAACCAAGGAGGACAGGCAGGCTATGGCTACACCTTC. Protein sequence: CASNQGGQAGYGYTF. The chain uses TRBV28 and TRBJ1-2, with 7 bases that match TRBD1. The CDR3 contains 15 residues. With 7 bases clipped from V and 4 bases from J, the junction kept 12 bases outside the gene matches. Germline-derived CDR1 and CDR2 are MDHEN and SYDVKM.

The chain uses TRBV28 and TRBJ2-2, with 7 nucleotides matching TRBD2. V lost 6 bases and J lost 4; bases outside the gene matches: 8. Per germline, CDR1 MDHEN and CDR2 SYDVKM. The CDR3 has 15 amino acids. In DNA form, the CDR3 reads TGTGCCAGCAGCCCAAGCGGGATATTCACCGGGGAGCTGTTTTTT. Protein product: CASSPSGIFTGELFF.

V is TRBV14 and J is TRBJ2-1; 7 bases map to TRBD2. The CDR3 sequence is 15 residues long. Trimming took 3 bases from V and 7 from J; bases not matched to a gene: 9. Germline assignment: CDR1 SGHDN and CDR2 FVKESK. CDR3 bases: TGTGCCAGCAGCCATTTCGGACGGGGGGTAAATGAGCAGTTCTTC. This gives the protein CASSHFGRGVNEQFF.

The CDR3 sequence is CASSQVTGVEQYF. Written as DNA, the CDR3 is TGTGCCAGCAGCCAGGTGACAGGGGTCGAGCAGTACTTC. V gene TRBV14 combines with J gene TRBJ2-7; 8 nucleotides match TRBD1. The CDR3 covers 13 residues. Per germline, CDR1 SGHDN and CDR2 FVKESK. V was clipped by 3 bases and J by 6 bases; unmatched bases: 4. Combining the CDR3 with reference TRBV14 and TRBJ2-7 gives the whole variable domain EAGVTQFPSHSVIEKGQTVTLRCDPISGHDNLYWYRRVMGKEIKFLLHFVKESKQDESGMPNNRFLAERTGGTYSTLKVQPAELEDSGVYFCASSQVTGVEQYFGPGTRLTVT.

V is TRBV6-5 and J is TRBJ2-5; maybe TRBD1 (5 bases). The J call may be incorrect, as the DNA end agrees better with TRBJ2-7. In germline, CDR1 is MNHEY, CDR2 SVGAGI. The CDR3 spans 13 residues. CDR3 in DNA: TGTGCCAGCAGTTACAGACAGAGCTACGAGCAGTACTTC. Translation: CASSYRQSYEQYF.

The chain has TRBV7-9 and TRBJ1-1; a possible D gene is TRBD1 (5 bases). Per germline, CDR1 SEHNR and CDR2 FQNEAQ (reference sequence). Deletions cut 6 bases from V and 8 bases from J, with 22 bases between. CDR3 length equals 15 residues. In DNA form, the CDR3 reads TGTGCCAGCAGTTCGCCTATGGGGCTTGGGGCCGAAGCTTTCTTT. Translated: CASSSPMGLGAEAFF.

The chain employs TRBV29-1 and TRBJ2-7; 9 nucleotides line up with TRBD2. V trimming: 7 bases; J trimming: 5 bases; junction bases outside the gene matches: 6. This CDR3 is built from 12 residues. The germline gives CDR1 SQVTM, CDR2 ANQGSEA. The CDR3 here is CSGGGGLNEQYF. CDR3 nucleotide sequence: TGCAGCGGCGGGGGGGGTCTGAACGAGCAGTACTTC.

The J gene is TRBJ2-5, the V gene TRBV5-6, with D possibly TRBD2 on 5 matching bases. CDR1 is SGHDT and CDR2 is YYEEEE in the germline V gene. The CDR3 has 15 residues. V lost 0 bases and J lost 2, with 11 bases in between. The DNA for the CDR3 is TGTGCCAGCAGCTTGGCCGGCCGGGGACAAGAGACCCAGTACTTC. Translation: CASSLAGRGQETQYF.